One sample yielded the 19 T cell receptor beta chains listed below, sequenced in a study of identical twins' blood T cells. TCRdb passed the 5' RACE reads through MiXCR, listing each CDR3 protein once. Among fewer than 450,000 distinct CDR3 sequences listed, 28% were seen once. Material: PBMCs. These receptors all stem from a woman aged 18-50 years in good health.

The V gene is TRBV11-3, the J gene TRBJ1-6, with D perhaps matching TRBD1 (5 bases). There are 12 residues in the CDR3. In germline, CDR1 is SGHNT, CDR2 YENEEA. V dropped 10 bases and J dropped 7 bases, with 11 bases sitting between them. The CDR3 sequence is CATRDGNSPLHF. The CDR3 DNA follows: TGTGCCACCCGGGACGGGAATTCACCCCTCCACTTT.

This clonotype was seen repeatedly, ten times or more. J is TRBJ1-2 and V is TRBV3-1; unclear D gene. V was trimmed by 7 bases and J by 4 bases, leaving 10 bases between them. The CDR3 spans 12 residues. The V gene's germline CDR1 is LGHDT and CDR2 YNNKEL (reference sequence). CDR3 protein: CASTPGGYGYTF. The CDR3 DNA reads as TGTGCCAGCACCCCAGGCGGCTATGGCTACACCTTC.

The sample holds a few counts of this clonotype. V usage is TRBV5-6 and J usage is TRBJ2-2; D unclear. V lost 3 bases to trimming and J lost 8 bases, with 17 bases between them. The CDR3 runs 15 residues. The germline gives CDR1 SGHDT, CDR2 YYEEEE. CDR3 nucleotides: TGTGCCAGCAGCTCCGGGCCTTCGAGCGTGGGGGAGCTGTTTTTT. Its protein product is CASSSGPSSVGELFF. The whole variable domain, remainder taken from reference TRBV5-6 and TRBJ2-2, is DAGVTQSPTHLIKTRGQQVTLRCSPKSGHDTVSWYQQALGQGPQFIFQYYEEEERQRGNFPDRFSGHQFPNYSSELNVNALLLGDSALYLCASSSGPSSVGELFFGEGSRLTVL.

This clonotype came up many times. The V call is TRBV4-2, the J call TRBJ2-3, with D tentatively TRBD2 (6 bases). The V end lost 3 bases, the J end lost 0 bases, and 10 bases lay between the germline ends. CDR1 and CDR2 from the germline V gene are LGHNA and YNFKEQ. This CDR3 is 15 amino acids long. In DNA form, the CDR3 reads TGTGCCAGCAGCCAGCGGGGTACTAGCACAGATACGCAGTATTTT. It yields the protein CASSQRGTSTDTQYF.

The chain couples TRBV4-3 to TRBJ1-1; TRBD1 is a possible D gene (6 bases). Trimming pared 2 bases from V and 13 bases from J, leaving 23 bases between. This CDR3 contains 15 residues. Germline loops: CDR1 LGHNA, CDR2 YSLEER. CDR3 sequence (DNA): TGCGCCAGCAGCCAACGACTGTTTTCGGGGGGCGACCTTTTCTTT. Its translation is CASSQRLFSGGDLFF.

The table lists this clonotype with a few counts. V and J are TRBV20-1 and TRBJ1-3; 8 bases fit TRBD1. CDR3 length: 15 amino acids. Trimming at V came to 1 base and at J to 3 bases, leaving 5 bases not matched to a gene. Germline loops: CDR1 DFQATT, CDR2 SNEGSKA (reference sequence). The DNA for the CDR3 is TGCAGTGCTAGAGGAGACAGGGGACGTGGAAACACCATATATTTT. Its protein product is CSARGDRGRGNTIYF.

The chain joins TRBV29-1 to TRBJ1-1; possible D gene TRBD1, 6 bases. Germline V gene data show CDR1 as SQVTM and CDR2 as ANQGSEA. Trimming stripped 6 bases from V and 0 bases from J, with 14 bases between. The CDR3 loop spans 14 amino acids. The chain's CDR3 is CSVVRQGLNTEAFF. In DNA, the CDR3 is TGCAGCGTCGTACGTCAGGGGCTGAACACTGAAGCTTTCTTT.

The chain links TRBV6-5 to TRBJ2-7; no reliable D call. This CDR3 has 16 amino acids. The germline V gene encodes CDR1 MNHEY and CDR2 SVGAGI. Trimming removed 5 bases from V and 2 bases from J, with 19 bases in between. CDR3 amino acids: CASSGSVRRTAYEQYF. The CDR3 DNA reads as TGTGCCAGCAGTGGTTCGGTGAGACGGACCGCCTACGAGCAGTACTTC.

This chain links TRBV7-9 with TRBJ2-7; D unclear. The CDR3 has 11 residues. Germline assignment: CDR1 SEHNR and CDR2 FQNEAQ (reference sequence). V shed 5 bases and J shed 6 bases, with 8 bases lying between them. The CDR3 protein is CASSPQTEQYF. The CDR3 nucleotides are TGTGCCAGCAGCCCTCAAACCGAGCAGTACTTC.

The chain carries TRBV9 and TRBJ1-2, with a weak D call TRBD1 (5 bases). The germline V gene has CDR1 SGDLS and CDR2 YYNGEE. V lost 0 bases, J lost 3 bases, and 12 bases lay in between. This CDR3 contains 15 residues. The chain's CDR3 is CASSVAPTVDYGYTF. In DNA form, the CDR3 reads TGTGCCAGCAGCGTAGCCCCGACAGTGGACTATGGCTACACCTTC.

This clonotype was seen many times. This sequence joins TRBV3-1 and TRBJ2-7; D is unclear. Germline V lookup: CDR1 LGHDT, CDR2 YNNKEL (reference sequence). The CDR3 sequence is 15 residues long. V lost 0 bases and J lost 3, with 12 bases in between. The CDR3 DNA reads TGTGCCAGCAGCCAAGAACTTGGACGATACTACGAGCAGTACTTC. Protein product: CASSQELGRYYEQYF.

This clonotype was observed a handful of times. The CDR3 nucleotides read TGTGCCAGCAACCAGGATATGAACACTGAAGCTTTCTTT. It yields the protein CASNQDMNTEAFF. This chain links TRBV14 with TRBJ1-1; D unclear. Germline V lookup: CDR1 SGHDN, CDR2 FVKESK. V was shortened by 7 bases and J by 0 bases, with 9 bases between the two germline ends. The CDR3 spans 13 residues.

With respect to this clonotype: An end of the junction does not agree with germline; a read error may underlie this. The chain couples TRBV11-2 to TRBJ2-6; perhaps TRBD1 as D (5 bases). Germline lookup yields CDR1 SGHAT and CDR2 FQNNGV. The CDR3 sequence is 17 residues long. The CDR3 nucleotides read TGTGCCAGCAGCTTAGGTGTCGTGAGCTCTGGGGCCAACGTCCTGGCTTTC. It codes for CASSLGVVSSGANVLAF.

The chain uses TRBV19 and TRBJ2-7, with 10 bases aligning to TRBD2. From germline, CDR1 is LNHDA and CDR2 SQIVND (reference sequence). This CDR3 spans 14 amino acids. V gave up 5 bases and J gave up 4 bases; unmatched junction bases: 5. This CDR3 is CASSAGLADYEQYF. The CDR3 DNA sequence: TGTGCCAGTAGTGCCGGACTAGCGGATTACGAGCAGTACTTC.

V and J are TRBV12-3 or TRBV12-4 and TRBJ1-2; tentatively, D is TRBD1 (5 bases). This CDR3 contains 13 residues. V lost 3 bases and J lost 4, with 9 bases in between. The CDR3 DNA is TGTGCCAGCAGTTTGAGACAGTTCTATGGCTACACCTTC. It is translated as CASSLRQFYGYTF.

This chain uses TRBV10-1 with TRBJ2-7; D is ambiguous. Germline loops: CDR1 WNHNN, CDR2 SYGVQD (reference sequence). Trimming removed 8 bases at V and 2 bases at J, with 10 bases between. This CDR3 spans 12 amino acids. CDR3 coding DNA: TGCGCCAGCGCCCAAGACACCTACGAGCAGTACTTC. It specifies CASAQDTYEQYF.

This sequence joins TRBV13 and TRBJ1-1; weak D call: TRBD1 (5 bases). From germline, CDR1 is PRHDT and CDR2 FYEKMQ (reference sequence). The CDR3 has 15 residues. Trimming removed 4 bases from V and 11 bases from J, with 23 bases in between. CDR3 amino acids: CASSSTGAAYREAFF. The CDR3 nucleotides are TGTGCCAGCAGCTCAACAGGCGCGGCCTATAGGGAGGCTTTCTTT.

This clonotype was seen a few times. The rearrangement joins TRBV6-5 to TRBJ2-1; 15 nucleotides agree with TRBD2. The CDR3 length is 15 residues. The V gene end was trimmed by 8 bases and the J gene end by 7 bases; junction bases not matched to a gene: 6. Germline V gene data show CDR1 as MNHEY and CDR2 as SVGAGI. Written as DNA, the CDR3 is TGTGCCAGCGCGGGACTAGCGGGAGGCGAAAATGAGCAGTTCTTC. This codes for CASAGLAGGENEQFF.

This clonotype has a handful of counts. CDR3 sequence: CAISGSQGNGNTIYF. DNA of the CDR3: TGTGCCATCAGTGGTTCACAGGGGAATGGAAACACCATATATTTT. V usage is TRBV10-3 and J usage is TRBJ1-3; the match to TRBD1 covers 7 bases. Trimming removed 4 bases from V and 3 bases from J; junction bases left unmatched: 6. Germline CDR1 reads ENHRY; CDR2 reads SYGVKD. This CDR3 is 15 amino acids long.